This is a list of T cell receptor beta chains from one sample in a study of blood T cells in healthy people across ages. From the 5' RACE reads, TCRdb called clonotypes with MiXCR, one entry per CDR3 protein. Among about 730,000 distinct CDR3 sequences, approximately 39% were seen once, and the ten largest hold 20% to 25%. Sequenced material: blood. The receptors were gathered from a woman between 55 and 75 years old in good health. Both conserved end residues are part of each CDR3. A D gene is named only where the DNA matches it firmly. Only part of the rows carry a size: once, few, many, or a class if the clone is expanded.

NA,TRBV14,TRBD2,TRBJ2-2,CASSQEVPTSGPPIPGELFF,TGTGCCAGCAGCCAAGAGGTCCCCACTAGCGGGCCACCAATCCCCGGGGAGCTGTTTTTT
NA,TRBV4-2,TRBD1,TRBJ2-1,CASSQDRTGSYNEQFF,TGTGCCAGCAGCCAAGATCGGACAGGGTCCTACAATGAGCAGTTCTTC
NA,TRBV4-1,TRBD1,TRBJ1-1,CASSLTTTGEESTEAFF,TGCGCCAGCAGCCTGACGACGACAGGGGAAGAGAGCACTGAAGCTTTCTTT
NA,TRBV12-3/TRBV12-4,TRBD2,TRBJ2-5,CASSPPGLARSETQYF,TGTGCCAGCAGTCCTCCGGGACTAGCGAGGTCGGAGACCCAGTACTTC
NA,TRBV20-1,NA,TRBJ2-5,CSARDLRQSETQYF,TGCAGTGCTAGAGATCTTCGGCAATCCGAGACCCAGTACTTC
NA,TRBV2,NA,TRBJ1-2,CASSDEASNYGYTF,TGTGCCAGCAGTGACGAGGCCTCTAACTATGGCTACACCTTC
NA,TRBV9,TRBD2,TRBJ2-1,CASSVLASGSRGDEQFF,TGTGCCAGCAGCGTACTGGCTAGCGGGAGCCGCGGCGATGAGCAGTTCTTC
few,TRBV6-2/TRBV6-3,NA,TRBJ2-7,CASSYDMAYEQYF,TGTGCCAGCAGTTACGATATGGCCTACGAGCAGTACTTC
NA,TRBV7-7,TRBD1,TRBJ2-7,CASSYGQGMFNEQYF,TGTGCTAGCAGCTACGGACAGGGGATGTTTAATGAGCAGTACTTC
few,TRBV3-1,TRBD1,TRBJ2-1,CASSQSDRGLNEQFF,TGTGCCAGCAGCCAATCCGACAGGGGGCTCAATGAGCAGTTCTTC
few,TRBV29-1,NA,TRBJ1-1,CSVERGGPHMNTEAFF,TGCAGCGTTGAAAGGGGGGGGCCGCACATGAACACTGAAGCTTTCTTT
few,TRBV7-3,NA,TRBJ2-7,CASSRGGGAPYEQYF,TGTGCCAGCAGCAGAGGTGGGGGGGCCCCATACGAGCAGTACTTC
NA,TRBV7-9,TRBD1,TRBJ2-5,CASRAHLDRADWETQYF,TGTGCCAGCAGGGCACACTTGGACAGGGCGGATTGGGAGACCCAGTACTTC
few,TRBV20-1,NA,TRBJ1-2,CSGMGQTNYGYTF,TGCAGTGGGATGGGACAAACAAACTATGGCTACACCTTC
NA,TRBV9,TRBD1,TRBJ1-1,CVSSHGQVAREAFF,TGTGTCAGCAGCCACGGACAGGTAGCCCGTGAAGCTTTCTTT
few,TRBV5-1,TRBD1,TRBJ2-2,CASSLTGDGELFF,TGCGCCAGCAGCCTGACAGGGGACGGGGAGCTGTTTTTT
few,TRBV5-1,TRBD2,TRBJ2-5,CASSVGAASGGQETQYF,TGCGCCAGCAGCGTGGGTGCGGCTAGCGGGGGCCAAGAGACCCAGTACTTC
NA,TRBV30,NA,TRBJ2-6,CAWIISGANVLTF,TGTGCCTGGATAATCTCTGGGGCCAACGTCCTGACTTTC
NA,TRBV12-3/TRBV12-4,TRBD2,TRBJ2-3,CASSLNLAGLDTQYF,TGTGCCAGCAGTTTAAACCTAGCGGGACTAGATACGCAGTATTTT
few,TRBV4-2,NA,TRBJ1-1,CASRRGADEAFF,TGTGCCAGCAGACGAGGGGCTGACGAAGCTTTCTTT
NA,TRBV3-1,TRBD2,TRBJ2-5,CASSHVSGMVDEQYF,TGTGCCAGCAGCCATGTGAGCGGGATGGTGGATGAGCAGTACTTC
once,TRBV20-1,TRBD2,TRBJ2-1,CSAQGLAGHNEQFF,TGCAGTGCCCAAGGACTAGCGGGCCACAATGAGCAGTTCTTC
NA,TRBV20-1,NA,TRBJ2-6,CSARPPVSGANVLTF,TGCAGTGCTAGGCCCCCTGTATCCGGGGCCAACGTCCTGACTTTC
NA,TRBV5-1,NA,TRBJ2-7,CASSLGEGSIGEQYF,TGCGCCAGCAGCTTGGGAGAGGGAAGCATCGGCGAGCAGTACTTC
few,TRBV20-1,TRBD2,TRBJ2-7,CSARDLGERGLSYEQYF,TGCAGTGCTAGAGATTTGGGGGAGCGGGGGCTCTCCTACGAGCAGTACTTC
few,TRBV13,TRBD2,TRBJ2-3,CASSNIPSGGTTDTQYF,TGTGCCAGCAGCAACATTCCTAGCGGGGGGACCACAGATACGCAGTATTTT
NA,TRBV7-8,NA,TRBJ1-4,CASSLVNTNEKLFF,TGTGCCAGCAGCTTAGTGAACACTAATGAAAAACTGTTTTTT
few,TRBV7-3,TRBD2,TRBJ2-1,CASSLERGTSGGLNEQFF,TGTGCCAGCAGCTTAGAACGGGGGACTAGCGGGGGGCTTAATGAGCAGTTCTTC
NA,TRBV20-1,NA,TRBJ1-1,CSARLLSEAFF,TGCAGTGCTAGACTCCTTAGTGAAGCTTTCTTT
NA,TRBV9,TRBD2,TRBJ2-5,CASGSGLAGAETQYF,TGTGCCAGCGGCTCGGGACTAGCGGGAGCGGAGACCCAGTACTTC
once,TRBV2,NA,TRBJ2-2,CASSVGLAAGELFF,TGTGCCAGCAGTGTAGGGCTAGCCGCCGGGGAGCTGTTTTTT
few,TRBV5-1,NA,TRBJ2-7,CASSWRQGSHEQYF,TGCGCCAGCAGCTGGAGGCAGGGTAGTCACGAGCAGTACTTC
NA,TRBV9,NA,TRBJ2-7,CASSAGSGVYEQYF,TGTGCCAGCAGCGCGGGGTCCGGGGTCTACGAGCAGTACTTC
NA,TRBV6-2/TRBV6-3,NA,TRBJ1-1,CASSYSRAGWTEAFF,TGTGCCAGCAGTTACTCGAGAGCTGGTTGGACTGAAGCTTTCTTT
NA,TRBV27,TRBD1,TRBJ2-1,CASSLIGQGAYEQFF,TGTGCCAGCAGTTTAATAGGACAGGGAGCGTATGAGCAGTTCTTC
NA,TRBV7-2,TRBD2,TRBJ2-7,CASGFSGGAYEQYF,TGTGCCAGCGGCTTTAGCGGGGGGGCCTACGAGCAGTACTTC
NA,TRBV16,NA,TRBJ2-4,CASSQLLRKNIQYF,TGTGCCAGCAGCCAACTCCTTCGGAAAAACATTCAGTACTTC
NA,TRBV12-3/TRBV12-4,NA,TRBJ2-7,CASSPFSGNEQYF,TGTGCCAGCAGTCCCTTTTCGGGGAATGAGCAGTACTTC
few,TRBV30,NA,TRBJ2-1,CAWTEQGNEQFF,TGTGCCTGGACGGAACAGGGCAATGAGCAGTTCTTC
many,TRBV15,TRBD1,TRBJ2-7,CATSRLGQGAGEQYF,TGTGCCACCAGCAGACTCGGACAGGGGGCTGGGGAGCAGTACTTC
many,TRBV7-2,NA,TRBJ2-1,CASSLFTGLQFF,TGTGCCAGCAGCTTATTCACGGGACTGCAGTTCTTC
many,TRBV20-1,NA,TRBJ2-5,CSARAEETQYF,TGCAGTGCTAGGGCCGAAGAGACCCAGTACTTC
NA,TRBV6-1,TRBD1,TRBJ1-2,CASSEMTGPYGYTF,TGTGCCAGCAGTGAAATGACAGGGCCCTATGGCTACACCTTC
few,TRBV20-1,NA,TRBJ1-6,CSARDGSLPSSPLHF,TGCAGTGCTAGAGATGGGAGCCTTCCAAGTTCACCCCTCCACTTT
NA,TRBV10-2,TRBD2,TRBJ2-1,CASRGTSGGVDSTYNEQFF,TGCGCCAGCAGAGGGACTAGCGGGGGGGTCGACTCCACCTACAATGAGCAGTTCTTC